Sequencing of this T cell receptor beta chain was carried out in a study of T-cell memory formation after mild COVID-19. This clonotype was recorded many times. TCRdb processed the 5' RACE reads anew with MiXCR; each CDR3 protein has one entry. The profile shows 40,000 or so distinct CDR3 sequences, approximately 7% of them singletons. With 4 bases clipped from V and 2 bases from J, the junction kept 5 bases outside the gene matches. Germline lookup yields CDR1 KGHDR and CDR2 SFDVKD. CDR3 length equals 16 residues. The source is an adult who had mild COVID-19 (a few samples of this study predate the infection). Cell type and time point are not known. This chain connects TRBV24-1 to TRBJ2-1; 9 nucleotides line up with TRBD1. The sample comprised PBMCs or a T cell subset sorted from them (not recorded which). CDR3 sequence: CATSDNGQGTYNEQFF. In DNA form, the CDR3 reads TGTGCCACCAGTGACAACGGACAGGGGACCTACAATGAGCAGTTCTTC.